The 6 T cell receptor beta chains given below trace back to one sample, sequenced in a study of shared clonotypes between healthy human individuals. CD45RO-negative CD8 cells positively selected for CCR7 made up the naive population, which excluded terminally differentiated effector memory CD45RA+ cells. Data came from immunoSEQ multiplex PCR; TCRdb stores just in-frame clones and leaves some out. The data hold 2 million or so clones, with about 95% observed a single time. Sequenced sample: naive CD8+ T cells sorted from blood. These receptors were taken from a man younger than 35 in good health.

This chain uses TRBV7-9 with TRBJ1-5; 7 bases map to TRBD1. Germline V gives CDR1 SEHNR, CDR2 FQNEAQ (reference sequence). This CDR3 comprises 14 residues. J gave up 6 bases and V 7 bases, and 9 bases lay outside the gene matches. The CDR3 protein is CASTLRQGGQPQHF. The CDR3 coding sequence is TGTGCCAGCACACTCCGACAGGGAGGTCAGCCCCAGCATTTT.

This sequence joins TRBV4-1 and TRBJ2-7, with 7 bases lining up with TRBD1. This CDR3 is 16 amino acids long. The V segment lost 1 base and the J segment 5 bases; nucleotides outside the gene matches: 11. CDR1 is MGHRA and CDR2 is YSYEKL in the germline V gene. CDR3 bases: TGCGCCAGCAGCCAAGTCGGGACAGTCCCCCGGGACGAGCAGTACTTC. This encodes CASSQVGTVPRDEQYF.

The chain carries TRBV7-9 and TRBJ1-1; tentative D call: TRBD1 (5 bases). The V gene lost 4 bases and the J gene lost 6 bases, with 12 bases spanning the gap. The CDR3 sequence is 13 residues long. Germline assignment: CDR1 SEHNR and CDR2 FQNEAQ (reference sequence). The DNA for the CDR3 is TGTGCCAGCAGCTGGGGACTAGGGGCTGAAGCTTTCTTT. As protein: CASSWGLGAEAFF.

The chain combines TRBV19 with TRBJ1-5, with 7 bases aligning to TRBD1. V trimming: 7 bases; J trimming: 0 bases; junction bases outside the gene matches: 9. Germline V gives CDR1 LNHDA, CDR2 SQIVND (reference sequence). The length of the CDR3 is 16 residues. In nucleotides, the CDR3 is TGTGCCAGTACCACGGGACAGTTTTATAGCAATCAGCCCCAGCATTTT. Protein sequence: CASTTGQFYSNQPQHF.

V gene TRBV27 combines with J gene TRBJ2-1; 8 bases fit TRBD2. J was trimmed by 5 bases and V by 10 bases; bases with no gene match: 7. Looked up from germline, CDR1 is MNHEY and CDR2 is SMNVEV (reference sequence). This CDR3 region has 13 residues. Here the CDR3 reads CATMGLVDNEQFF. The CDR3 DNA reads as TGTGCCACCATGGGACTAGTAGACAATGAGCAGTTCTTC.

The CDR3 is CASSPGTGLSYLEKLFF. CDR3 DNA: TGTGCCAGCTCACCGGGGACAGGTCTGTCTTACCTTGAAAAACTGTTTTTT. The rearrangement links TRBV18 to TRBJ1-4; 8 positions agree with TRBD1. Looked up from germline, CDR1 is KGHSH and CDR2 is LQKENI. The CDR3 has 17 residues. The V segment lost 3 bases and the J segment 7 bases; nucleotides outside the gene matches: 13.